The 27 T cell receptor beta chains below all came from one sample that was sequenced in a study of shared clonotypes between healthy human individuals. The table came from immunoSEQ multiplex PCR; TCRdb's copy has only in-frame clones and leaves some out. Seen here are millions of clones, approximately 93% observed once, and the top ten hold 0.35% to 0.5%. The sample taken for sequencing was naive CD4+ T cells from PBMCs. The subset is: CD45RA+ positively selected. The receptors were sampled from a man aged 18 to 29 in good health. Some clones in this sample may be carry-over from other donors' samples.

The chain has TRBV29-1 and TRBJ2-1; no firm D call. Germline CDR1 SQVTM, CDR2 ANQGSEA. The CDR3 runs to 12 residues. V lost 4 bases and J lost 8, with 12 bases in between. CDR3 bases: TGCAGCGTTGGGTCCGGTACCCATGAGCAGTTCTTC. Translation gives CSVGSGTHEQFF.

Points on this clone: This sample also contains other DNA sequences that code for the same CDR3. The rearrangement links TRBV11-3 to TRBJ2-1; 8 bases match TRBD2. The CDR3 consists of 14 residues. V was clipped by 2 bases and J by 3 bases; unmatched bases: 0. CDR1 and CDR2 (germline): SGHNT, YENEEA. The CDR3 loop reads CASSLSGSYNEQFF. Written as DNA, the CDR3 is TGTGCCAGCAGCTTAAGCGGGAGCTACAATGAGCAGTTCTTC.

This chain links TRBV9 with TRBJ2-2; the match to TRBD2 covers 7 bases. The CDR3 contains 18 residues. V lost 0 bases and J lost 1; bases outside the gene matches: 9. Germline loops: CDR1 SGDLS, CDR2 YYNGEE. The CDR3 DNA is TGTGCCAGCAGCGTAGTCCCCCGTCTAGCGGTGAACACCGGGGAGCTGTTTTTT. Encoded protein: CASSVVPRLAVNTGELFF.

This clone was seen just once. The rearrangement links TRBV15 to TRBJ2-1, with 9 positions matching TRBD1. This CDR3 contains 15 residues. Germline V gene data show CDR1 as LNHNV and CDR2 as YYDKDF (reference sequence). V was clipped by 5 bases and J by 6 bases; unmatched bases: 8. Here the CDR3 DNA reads TGTGCCACCAGCTTCGGACAGGGGCTAGGCAATGAGCAGTTCTTC. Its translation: CATSFGQGLGNEQFF.

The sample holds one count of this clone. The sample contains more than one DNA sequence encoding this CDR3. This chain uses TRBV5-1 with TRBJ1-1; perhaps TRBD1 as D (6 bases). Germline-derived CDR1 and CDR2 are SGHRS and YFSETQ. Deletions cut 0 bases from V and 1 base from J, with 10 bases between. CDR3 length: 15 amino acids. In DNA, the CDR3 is TGCGCCAGCAGCTTGGAAGGACAGAGGAACACTGAAGCTTTCTTT. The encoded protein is CASSLEGQRNTEAFF.

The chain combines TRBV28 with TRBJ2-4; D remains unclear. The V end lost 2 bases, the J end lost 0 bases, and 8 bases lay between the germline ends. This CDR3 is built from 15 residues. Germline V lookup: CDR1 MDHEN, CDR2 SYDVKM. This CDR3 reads CASSLRTIAKNIQYF. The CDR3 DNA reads TGTGCCAGCAGTTTACGAACAATAGCCAAAAACATTCAGTACTTC. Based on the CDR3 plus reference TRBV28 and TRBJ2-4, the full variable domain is DVKVTQSSRYLVKRTGEKVFLECVQDMDHENMFWYRQDPGLGLRLIYFSYDVKMKEKGDIPEGYSVSREKKERFSLILESASTNQTSMYLCASSLRTIAKNIQYFGAGTRLSVL.

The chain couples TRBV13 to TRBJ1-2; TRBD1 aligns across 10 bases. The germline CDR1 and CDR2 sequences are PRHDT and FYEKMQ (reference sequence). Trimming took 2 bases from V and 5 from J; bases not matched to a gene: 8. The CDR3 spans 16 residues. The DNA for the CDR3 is TGTGCCAGCAGCTTAAGATCGGGACAGGGGATTTATGGCTACACCTTC. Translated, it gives CASSLRSGQGIYGYTF.

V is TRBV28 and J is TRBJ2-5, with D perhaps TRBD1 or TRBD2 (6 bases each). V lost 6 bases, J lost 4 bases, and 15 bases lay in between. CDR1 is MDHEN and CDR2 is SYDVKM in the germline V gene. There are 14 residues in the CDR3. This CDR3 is CASSRWGAGETQYF. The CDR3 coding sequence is TGTGCCAGCAGCCGATGGGGGGCGGGAGAGACCCAGTACTTC.

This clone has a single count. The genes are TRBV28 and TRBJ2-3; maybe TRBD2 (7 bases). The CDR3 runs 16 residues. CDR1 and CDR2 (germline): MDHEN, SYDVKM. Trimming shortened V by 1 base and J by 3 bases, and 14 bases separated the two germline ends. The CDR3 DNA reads TGTGCCAGCAGTTTATTTAGGGGGAGGGAAACAGATACGCAGTATTTT. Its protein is CASSLFRGRETDTQYF.

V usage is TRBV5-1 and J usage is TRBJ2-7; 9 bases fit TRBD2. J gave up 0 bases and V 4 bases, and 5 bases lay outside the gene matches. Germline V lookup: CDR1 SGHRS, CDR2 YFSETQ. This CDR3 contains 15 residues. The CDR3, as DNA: TGCGCCAGCAGCCCCGGACTAGCGCCCTCCTACGAGCAGTACTTC. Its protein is CASSPGLAPSYEQYF.

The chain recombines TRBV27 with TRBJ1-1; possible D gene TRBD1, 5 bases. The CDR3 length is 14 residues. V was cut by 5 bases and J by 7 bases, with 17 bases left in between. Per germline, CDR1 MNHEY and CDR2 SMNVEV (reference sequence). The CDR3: CASSMVQGLGEAFF. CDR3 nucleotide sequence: TGTGCCAGCAGTATGGTGCAGGGCCTAGGTGAAGCTTTCTTT.

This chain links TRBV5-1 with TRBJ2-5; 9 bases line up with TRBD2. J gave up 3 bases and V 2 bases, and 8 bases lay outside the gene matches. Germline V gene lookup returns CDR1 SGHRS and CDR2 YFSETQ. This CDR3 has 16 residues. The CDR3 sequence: CASSFLTSGGEETQYF. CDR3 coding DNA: TGCGCCAGCAGCTTTTTGACTAGCGGAGGAGAAGAGACCCAGTACTTC.

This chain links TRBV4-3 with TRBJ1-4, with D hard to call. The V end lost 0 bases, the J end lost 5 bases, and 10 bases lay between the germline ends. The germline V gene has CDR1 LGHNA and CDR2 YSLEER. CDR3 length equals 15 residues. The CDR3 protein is CASSQEGRLNEKLFF. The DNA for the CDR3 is TGCGCCAGCAGCCAAGAAGGCAGATTGAATGAAAAACTGTTTTTT.

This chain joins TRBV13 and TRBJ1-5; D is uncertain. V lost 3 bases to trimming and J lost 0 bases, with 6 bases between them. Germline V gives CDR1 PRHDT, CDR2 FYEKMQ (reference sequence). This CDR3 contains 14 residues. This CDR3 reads CASSLGNSNQPQHF. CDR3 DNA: TGTGCCAGCAGCTTGGGTAATAGCAATCAGCCCCAGCATTTT.

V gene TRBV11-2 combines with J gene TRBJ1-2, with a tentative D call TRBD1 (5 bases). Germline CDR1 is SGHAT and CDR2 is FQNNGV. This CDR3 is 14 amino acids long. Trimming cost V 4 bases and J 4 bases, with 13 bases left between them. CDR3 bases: TGTGCCAGCAGCTCCTTAGGAGGGACCTATGGCTACACCTTC. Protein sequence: CASSSLGGTYGYTF.

CDR3 region: CASSSRSGILPYEQYF. The CDR3 DNA follows: TGTGCCAGCAGCTCTCGTAGCGGGATCCTTCCCTACGAGCAGTACTTC. The gene calls are TRBV7-2 and TRBJ2-7; 8 bases align to TRBD2. The V gene's germline CDR1 is SGHTA and CDR2 FQGNSA. CDR3 length: 16 amino acids. Unmatched junction bases numbered 10, after V lost 4 bases and J lost 2 bases.

CDR3 amino acids: CASSPPGGKKLFF. Written as DNA, the CDR3 is TGTGCCAGCAGTCCCCCCGGCGGGAAGAAACTGTTTTTT. The V call is TRBV6-5, the J call TRBJ1-4; D unclear. Germline CDR1 reads MNHEY; CDR2 reads SVGAGI. This CDR3 is built from 13 residues. Deletions cut 5 bases from V and 11 bases from J, with 15 bases between.

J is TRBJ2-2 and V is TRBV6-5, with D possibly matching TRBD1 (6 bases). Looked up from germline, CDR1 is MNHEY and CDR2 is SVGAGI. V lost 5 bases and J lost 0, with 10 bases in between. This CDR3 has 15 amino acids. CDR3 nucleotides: TGTGCCAGCAGTAGGACAGCCACGAACACCGGGGAGCTGTTTTTT. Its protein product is CASSRTATNTGELFF.

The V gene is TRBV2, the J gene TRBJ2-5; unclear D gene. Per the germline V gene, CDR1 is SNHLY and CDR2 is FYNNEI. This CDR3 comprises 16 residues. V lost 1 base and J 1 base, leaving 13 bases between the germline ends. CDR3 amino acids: CASSEGQPRLQETQYF. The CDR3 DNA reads TGTGCCAGCAGTGAAGGGCAACCGCGCCTCCAAGAGACCCAGTACTTC.

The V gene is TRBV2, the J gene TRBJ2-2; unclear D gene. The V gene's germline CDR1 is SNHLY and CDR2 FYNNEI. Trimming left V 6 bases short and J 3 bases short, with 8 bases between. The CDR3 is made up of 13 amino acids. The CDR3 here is CASRLTYTGELFF. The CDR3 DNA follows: TGTGCCAGCAGGCTAACCTACACCGGGGAGCTGTTTTTT. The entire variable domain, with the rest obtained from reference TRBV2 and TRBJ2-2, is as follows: EPEVTQTPSHQVTQMGQEVILRCVPISNHLYFYWYRQILGQKVEFLVSFYNNEISEKSEIFDDQFSVERPDGSNFTLKIRSTKLEDSAMYFCASRLTYTGELFFGEGSRLTVL.

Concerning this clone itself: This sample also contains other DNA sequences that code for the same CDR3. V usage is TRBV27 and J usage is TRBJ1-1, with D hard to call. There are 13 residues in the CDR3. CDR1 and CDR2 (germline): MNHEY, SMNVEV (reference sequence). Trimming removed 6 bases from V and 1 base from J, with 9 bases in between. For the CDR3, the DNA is TGTGCCAGCAGCTTGTTTAGGAACACTGAAGCTTTCTTT. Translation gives CASSLFRNTEAFF.

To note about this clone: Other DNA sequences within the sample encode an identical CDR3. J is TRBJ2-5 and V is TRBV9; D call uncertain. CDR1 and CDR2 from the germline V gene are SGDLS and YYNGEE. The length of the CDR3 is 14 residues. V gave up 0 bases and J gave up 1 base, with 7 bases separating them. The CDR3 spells CASSVAASQETQYF. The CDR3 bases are TGTGCCAGCAGCGTAGCAGCTTCCCAAGAGACCCAGTACTTC.

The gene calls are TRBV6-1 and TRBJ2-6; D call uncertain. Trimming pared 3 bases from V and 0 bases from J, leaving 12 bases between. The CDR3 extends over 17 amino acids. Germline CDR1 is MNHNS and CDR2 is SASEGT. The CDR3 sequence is CASSDPLLRSGANVLTF. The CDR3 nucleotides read TGTGCCAGCAGTGACCCTCTTCTACGCTCTGGGGCCAACGTCCTGACTTTC.

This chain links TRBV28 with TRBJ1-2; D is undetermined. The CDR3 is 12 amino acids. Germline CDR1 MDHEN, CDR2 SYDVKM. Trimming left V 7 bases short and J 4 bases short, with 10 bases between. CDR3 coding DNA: TGTGCCAGCACCCTTGAGGGCTATGGCTACACCTTC. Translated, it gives CASTLEGYGYTF.

Written as DNA, the CDR3 is TGTGCCACCAGCAGACAAGGGATAGCGGGTTCCGGGGAGCTGTTTTTT. Encoded protein: CATSRQGIAGSGELFF. The gene calls are TRBV15 and TRBJ2-2, with 7 nucleotides matching TRBD2. The length of the CDR3 is 16 residues. The junction had 9 bases not matched to a gene; V was cut back by 2 bases and J by 6 bases. CDR1 is LNHNV, CDR2 YYDKDF, per germline (reference sequence).

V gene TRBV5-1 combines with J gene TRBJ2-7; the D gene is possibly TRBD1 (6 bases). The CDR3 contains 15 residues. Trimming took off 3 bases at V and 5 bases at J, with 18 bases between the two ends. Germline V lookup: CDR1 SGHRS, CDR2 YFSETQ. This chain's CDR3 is CASSWITGGDNEQYF. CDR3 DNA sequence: TGCGCCAGCAGCTGGATTACTGGGGGCGATAACGAGCAGTACTTC.

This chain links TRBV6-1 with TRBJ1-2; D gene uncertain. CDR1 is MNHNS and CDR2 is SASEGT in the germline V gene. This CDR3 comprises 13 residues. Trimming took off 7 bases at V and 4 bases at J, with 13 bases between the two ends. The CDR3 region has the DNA TGTGCCAGCACCTTACGGGAGTCCTATGGCTACACCTTC. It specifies CASTLRESYGYTF.